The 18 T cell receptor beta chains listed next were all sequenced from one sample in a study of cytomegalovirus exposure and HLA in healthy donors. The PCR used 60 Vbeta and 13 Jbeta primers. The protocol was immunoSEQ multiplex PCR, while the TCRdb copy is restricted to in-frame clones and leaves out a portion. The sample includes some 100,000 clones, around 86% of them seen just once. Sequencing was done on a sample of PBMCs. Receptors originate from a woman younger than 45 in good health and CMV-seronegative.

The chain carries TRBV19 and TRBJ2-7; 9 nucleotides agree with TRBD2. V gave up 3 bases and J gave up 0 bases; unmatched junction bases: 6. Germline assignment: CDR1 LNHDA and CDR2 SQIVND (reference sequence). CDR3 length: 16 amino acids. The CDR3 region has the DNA TGTGCCAGTAGTATCCGACTAGCGGAAAACTCCTACGAGCAGTACTTC. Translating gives CASSIRLAENSYEQYF.

The chain's CDR3 is CASSPLAELTGELFF. As DNA, the CDR3 is TGTGCCAGCAGCCCACTAGCGGAGCTAACCGGGGAGCTGTTTTTT. The V call is TRBV6-1, the J call TRBJ2-2; the match to TRBD2 covers 8 bases. The V gene end was trimmed by 6 bases and the J gene end by 5 bases; junction bases not matched to a gene: 8. The CDR3 spans 15 residues. The germline CDR1 and CDR2 sequences are MNHNS and SASEGT.

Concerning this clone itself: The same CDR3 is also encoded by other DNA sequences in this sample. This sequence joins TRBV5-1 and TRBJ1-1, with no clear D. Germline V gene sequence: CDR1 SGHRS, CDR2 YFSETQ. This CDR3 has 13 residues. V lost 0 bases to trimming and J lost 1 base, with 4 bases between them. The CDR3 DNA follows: TGCGCCAGCAGCTTGGGCAGGAACACTGAAGCTTTCTTT. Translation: CASSLGRNTEAFF.

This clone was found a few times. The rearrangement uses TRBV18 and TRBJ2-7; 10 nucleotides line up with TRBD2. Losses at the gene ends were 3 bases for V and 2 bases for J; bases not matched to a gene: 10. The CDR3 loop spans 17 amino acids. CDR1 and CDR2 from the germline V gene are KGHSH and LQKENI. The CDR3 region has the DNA TGTGCCAGCTCACCGTCTAGCGGGAGTCCTAATACCTACGAGCAGTACTTC. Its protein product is CASSPSSGSPNTYEQYF.

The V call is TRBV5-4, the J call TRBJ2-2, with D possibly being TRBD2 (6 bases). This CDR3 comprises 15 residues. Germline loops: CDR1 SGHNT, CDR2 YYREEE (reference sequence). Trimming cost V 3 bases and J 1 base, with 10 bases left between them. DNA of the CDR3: TGTGCCAGCAGCTCACGACTAGAGAACACCGGGGAGCTGTTTTTT. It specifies CASSSRLENTGELFF.

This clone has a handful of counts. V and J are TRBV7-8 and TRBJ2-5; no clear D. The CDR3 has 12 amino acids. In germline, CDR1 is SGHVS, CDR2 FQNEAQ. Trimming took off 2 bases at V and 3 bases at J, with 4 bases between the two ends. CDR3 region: CASSLLEETQYF. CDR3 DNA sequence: TGTGCCAGCAGCTTATTAGAAGAGACCCAGTACTTC.

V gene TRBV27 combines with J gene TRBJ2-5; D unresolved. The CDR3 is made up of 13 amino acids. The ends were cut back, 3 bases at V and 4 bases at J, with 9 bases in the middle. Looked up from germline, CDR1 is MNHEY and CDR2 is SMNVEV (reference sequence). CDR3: CASSFWSGETQYF. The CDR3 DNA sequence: TGTGCCAGCAGTTTCTGGTCCGGAGAGACCCAGTACTTC.

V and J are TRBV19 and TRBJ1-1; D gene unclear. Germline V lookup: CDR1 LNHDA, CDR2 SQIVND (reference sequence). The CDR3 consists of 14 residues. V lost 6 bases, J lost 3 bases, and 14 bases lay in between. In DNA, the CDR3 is TGTGCCAGTAGGGCCGATCGCCGTCACACTGAAGCTTTCTTT. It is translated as CASRADRRHTEAFF.

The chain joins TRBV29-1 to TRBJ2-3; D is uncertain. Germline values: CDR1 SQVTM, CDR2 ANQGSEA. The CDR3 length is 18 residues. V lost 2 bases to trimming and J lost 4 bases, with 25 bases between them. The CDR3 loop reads CSVESAGRMFSSADTQYF. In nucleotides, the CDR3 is TGCAGCGTTGAATCGGCAGGCCGTATGTTCTCCTCGGCAGATACGCAGTATTTT.

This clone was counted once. CDR3 sequence (DNA): TGTGCCAGCAGGAAACAGGGGCAACCTCCCGAGACCCAGTACTTC. Amino acids: CASRKQGQPPETQYF. J is TRBJ2-5 and V is TRBV11-2; TRBD1 matches at 7 bases. CDR1 and CDR2 from the germline V gene are SGHAT and FQNNGV. The CDR3 has 15 residues. V lost 6 bases and J lost 5; bases outside the gene matches: 12.

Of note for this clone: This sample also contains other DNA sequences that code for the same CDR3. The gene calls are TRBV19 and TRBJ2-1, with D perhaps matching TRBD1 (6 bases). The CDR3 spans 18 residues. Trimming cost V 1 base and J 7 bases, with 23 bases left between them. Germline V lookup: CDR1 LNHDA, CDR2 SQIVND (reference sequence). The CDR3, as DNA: TGTGCCAGTAGTATAGCATCAGGGGTGAGGGAAAAATGGAATGAGCAGTTCTTC. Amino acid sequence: CASSIASGVREKWNEQFF.

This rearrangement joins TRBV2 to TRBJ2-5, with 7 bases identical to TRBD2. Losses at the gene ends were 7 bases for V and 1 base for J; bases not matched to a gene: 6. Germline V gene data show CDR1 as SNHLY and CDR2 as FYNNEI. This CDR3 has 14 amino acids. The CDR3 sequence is CASKSTSFQETQYF. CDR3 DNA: TGTGCCAGCAAATCGACTAGCTTCCAAGAGACCCAGTACTTC.

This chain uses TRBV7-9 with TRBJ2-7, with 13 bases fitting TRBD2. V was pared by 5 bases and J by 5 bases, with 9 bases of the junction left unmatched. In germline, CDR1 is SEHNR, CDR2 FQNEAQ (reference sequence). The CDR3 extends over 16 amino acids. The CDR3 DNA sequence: TGTGCCAGCAGCAGGCCGGGACTAGCGGGATCTCACGAGCAGTACTTC. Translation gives CASSRPGLAGSHEQYF.

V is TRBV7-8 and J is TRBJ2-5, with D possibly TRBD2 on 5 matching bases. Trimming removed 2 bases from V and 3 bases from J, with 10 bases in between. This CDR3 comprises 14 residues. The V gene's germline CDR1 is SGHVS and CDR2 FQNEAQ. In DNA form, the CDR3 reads TGTGCCAGCAGCTTACGGGGAACCAAAGAGACCCAGTACTTC. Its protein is CASSLRGTKETQYF.

The CDR3 region is CASRSTRRGNYGYTF. The CDR3 nucleotides are TGTGCCAGCAGGTCAACCCGTAGGGGGAACTATGGCTACACCTTC. The chain is built from TRBV5-4 and TRBJ1-2, with D possibly being TRBD1 (6 bases). V gave up 5 bases and J gave up 2 bases, with 16 bases separating them. The V gene's germline CDR1 is SGHNT and CDR2 YYREEE (reference sequence). The CDR3 is 15 residues long.

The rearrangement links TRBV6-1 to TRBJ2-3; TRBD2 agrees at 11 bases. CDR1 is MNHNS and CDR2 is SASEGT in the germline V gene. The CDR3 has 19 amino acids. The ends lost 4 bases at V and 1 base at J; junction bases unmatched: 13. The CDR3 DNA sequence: TGTGCCAGCAGTGGAAAGGAAATAGCGGGAGGGTTACGCACAGATACGCAGTATTTT. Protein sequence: CASSGKEIAGGLRTDTQYF.

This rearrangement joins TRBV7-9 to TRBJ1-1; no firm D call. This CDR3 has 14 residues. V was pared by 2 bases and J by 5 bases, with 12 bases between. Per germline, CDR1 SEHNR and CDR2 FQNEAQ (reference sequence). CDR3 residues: CASSLYGRGTEAFF. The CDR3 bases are TGTGCCAGCAGCTTATATGGGAGAGGGACTGAAGCTTTCTTT.

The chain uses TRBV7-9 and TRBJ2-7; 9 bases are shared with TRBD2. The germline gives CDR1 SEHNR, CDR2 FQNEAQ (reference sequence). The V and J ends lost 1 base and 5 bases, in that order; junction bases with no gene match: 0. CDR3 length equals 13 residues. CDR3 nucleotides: TGTGCCAGCAGCTTAGGACTAGCGGACGAGCAGTACTTC. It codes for CASSLGLADEQYF.